These T cell receptor beta chains were read from a single sample in a study of CD8+CD57+ T cells in acquired aplastic anemia. TCRdb re-called the reads through MiXCR, storing one row per CDR3 protein. The top ten hold 23% of the sample, which has 35,000 to 50,000 distinct CDR3 sequences, approximately 67% seen once. Specimen: sorted CD4+, CD8+, or CD8+CD57+ T cells (not recorded which) from PBMCs. All receptors come from a human donor in good health, serving as a control. Both conserved end residues are part of each CDR3. The D gene is left open where the match is weak. Size is omitted from some rows. Given values are once, few, many or a class for expanded clones.

d_gene	v_gene	abundance	j_gene	CDR3nt	CDR3aa
-	TRBV19	-	TRBJ2-7	TGTGCCAGTAGTGAGCGGGCAGGCCTTGCCTACGAGCAGTACTTC	CASSERAGLAYEQYF
TRBD2	TRBV20-1	few	TRBJ2-1	TGCAGTGCTACAGCGGGGGGGGAGATCAATGAGCAGTTCTTC	CSATAGGEINEQFF
-	TRBV19	-	TRBJ1-4	TGTGCCAGTAGTCCATTTAGAGCAACTAATGAAAAACTGTTTTTT	CASSPFRATNEKLFF
-	TRBV7-2	-	TRBJ1-1	TGTGCCAGCAGCTTATTCAGTCGGACCGATAGGGGTTTCTTT	CASSLFSRTDRGFF
TRBD1	TRBV28	many	TRBJ1-4	TGTGCCAGCAGTCAGGGGGTAAATGAAAAACTGTTTTTT	CASSQGVNEKLFF
-	TRBV10-3	-	TRBJ1-3	TGTGCCTTCAGCCCAGGGGTTCCCTCTGGAAACACCATATATTTT	CAFSPGVPSGNTIYF
-	TRBV19	-	TRBJ2-1	TGTGCCAGTAGTATAGATGAGGGTGAGCAGTTCTTC	CASSIDEGEQFF
-	TRBV7-7	-	TRBJ1-1	TGTGCTAGCAGCTTAGTGGAGAACACTGAAGCTTTCTTT	CASSLVENTEAFF
-	TRBV2	-	TRBJ1-6	TGTGCCAGCAGTGGCACAGGGACGGATTCACCCCTCCACTTT	CASSGTGTDSPLHF
TRBD1	TRBV25-1	-	TRBJ2-7	TGTGCCAGTCAACCGGGACAGTCCTACGAGCAGTACTTC	CASQPGQSYEQYF